These 20 T cell receptor beta chains originate from one sample sequenced in a study of cytomegalovirus exposure and HLA in healthy donors (dated by TCRdb to between 2016 and 2019). Library preparation employed the immunoSEQ multiplex PCR assay. For the multiplex PCR, a mixture combining 60 forward primers for TCR Vbeta segments and 13 reverse primers for TCR Jbeta segments was used. The immuneACCESS repertoire file appears here via TCRdb, limited to in-frame rearrangements. These files lack a portion of the clones; in checked studies, under half of the deficit traces to unresolved V genes, and the cause of the others is not known. The sample profile shows around 91,000 clones; roughly 78% of them were found once. Jointly, the top ten make up about 4.2% of the sample. The specimen was PBMCs. The receptors here all came from a male donor in good health and CMV-seropositive.

The chain uses TRBV7-9 and TRBJ1-2; D is perhaps TRBD1 (5 bases). Germline V gene data show CDR1 as SEHNR and CDR2 as FQNEAQ (reference sequence). Between the trimmed V and J ends, which lost 1 base and 7 bases, there was a span of 19 bases. This CDR3 has 16 amino acids. CDR3: CASSLGGGAVRSGYTF. The CDR3 DNA is TGTGCCAGCAGCTTAGGGGGGGGAGCAGTCCGGAGTGGCTACACCTTC. The complete variable domain, with remaining parts taken from reference TRBV7-9 and TRBJ1-2, reads DTGVSQNPRHKITKRGQNVTFRCDPISEHNRLYWYRQTLGQGPEFLTYFQNEAQLEKSRLLSDRFSAERPKGSFSTLEIQRTEQGDSAMYLCASSLGGGAVRSGYTFGSGTRLTVV.

This clone came up a few times. The V and J genes are TRBV28 and TRBJ2-1, with a possible D match to TRBD1 (6 bases). V lost 6 bases, J lost 1 base, and 13 bases lay in between. From germline, CDR1 is MDHEN and CDR2 SYDVKM. This CDR3 is built from 15 residues. DNA of the CDR3: TGTGCCAGCAGGCCGGACAGCTTATCCTACAATGAGCAGTTCTTC. It encodes CASRPDSLSYNEQFF.

The CDR3 reads CASIRDRAFGYTF. DNA for the CDR3: TGTGCCAGCATACGCGACAGGGCCTTTGGCTACACCTTC. The gene calls are TRBV6-6 and TRBJ1-2; 7 bases line up with TRBD1. CDR3 size: 13 residues. CDR1 MNHNY and CDR2 SVGAGI come from the germline V gene (reference sequence). The V gene end was trimmed by 7 bases and the J gene end by 7 bases; junction bases not matched to a gene: 9.

This chain links TRBV20-1 with TRBJ1-2, with D perhaps matching TRBD1 (5 bases). There are 11 residues in the CDR3. CDR1 and CDR2 (germline): DFQATT, SNEGSKA (reference sequence). Trimming pared 3 bases from V and 8 bases from J, leaving 10 bases between. In nucleotides, the CDR3 is TGCAGTGCTAGTTGGGGGGACGGCTACACCTTC. Its protein product is CSASWGDGYTF.

The rearrangement joins TRBV6-1 to TRBJ1-1; D is unresolved. V lost 6 bases and J 2 bases, leaving 10 bases between the germline ends. CDR3 length: 13 amino acids. Germline V gene sequence: CDR1 MNHNS, CDR2 SASEGT. The CDR3 DNA is TGTGCCAGCAGCCCCGTCCCCAACACTGAAGCTTTCTTT. This encodes CASSPVPNTEAFF.

The gene calls are TRBV28 and TRBJ1-2; D may be TRBD1 (6 bases). CDR3 length: 15 residues. Trimming took off 8 bases at V and 0 bases at J, with 16 bases between the two ends. Germline lookup yields CDR1 MDHEN and CDR2 SYDVKM. The DNA of the CDR3 is TGTGCCAGCTTGGCGGGGGGCGGAACTAACTATGGCTACACCTTC. This gives the protein CASLAGGGTNYGYTF.

As DNA, the CDR3 is TGTGCCAGCAGCTCCGCCCGGGGAAGCTCCTATAATTCACCCCTCCACTTT. Translation gives CASSSARGSSYNSPLHF. V and J are TRBV13 and TRBJ1-6, with no clear D. Trimming left V 4 bases short and J 0 bases short, with 13 bases between. Germline CDR1 reads PRHDT; CDR2 reads FYEKMQ (reference sequence). The CDR3 has 17 amino acids.

The chain couples TRBV5-1 to TRBJ2-7; 10 positions agree with TRBD1. The CDR3 is made up of 15 amino acids. Germline V gene data show CDR1 as SGHRS and CDR2 as YFSETQ. V gave up 4 bases and J gave up 2 bases; unmatched junction bases: 6. The CDR3 loop is CASSPPGQGAYEQYF. The CDR3 DNA sequence: TGCGCCAGCAGCCCCCCCGGACAGGGGGCCTACGAGCAGTACTTC.

This chain links TRBV13 with TRBJ2-7, with 9 bases lining up with TRBD1. Germline CDR1 reads PRHDT; CDR2 reads FYEKMQ (reference sequence). The ends lost 5 bases at V and 3 bases at J; junction bases unmatched: 5. The CDR3 runs 14 residues. For the CDR3, the DNA is TGTGCCAGCAGCCTCCGGGACAGGGACTACGAGCAGTACTTC. It specifies CASSLRDRDYEQYF.

This clone showed up just a few times. The chain employs TRBV7-9 and TRBJ1-6; tentatively, D is TRBD1 (6 bases). The CDR3 covers 16 residues. V lost 3 bases to trimming and J lost 7 bases, with 16 bases between them. Looked up from germline, CDR1 is SEHNR and CDR2 is FQNEAQ (reference sequence). The CDR3 DNA follows: TGTGCCAGCAGCTTGGGGCAGGGGTTCTCAAATTCACCCCTCCACTTT. Protein sequence: CASSLGQGFSNSPLHF.

The rearrangement links TRBV6-1 to TRBJ2-7; 12 bases map to TRBD2. This CDR3 has 14 amino acids. The V gene end was trimmed by 9 bases and the J gene end by 4 bases; junction bases not matched to a gene: 7. Germline-derived CDR1 and CDR2 are MNHNS and SASEGT. The CDR3 DNA sequence: TGTGCCAGTCAACTGACTAGCGGGAGATACGAGCAGTACTTC. It yields the protein CASQLTSGRYEQYF.

The gene calls are TRBV4-2 and TRBJ2-1, with TRBD2 matching 10 bases. With 0 bases clipped from V and 4 bases from J, the junction kept 9 bases outside the gene matches. Germline lookup yields CDR1 LGHNA and CDR2 YNFKEQ. The CDR3 runs to 18 residues. CDR3 DNA: TGTGCCAGCAGCCAAGATCCCCCCTCAGCGGGAGGGTACAATGAGCAGTTCTTC. Translating gives CASSQDPPSAGGYNEQFF.

The chain joins TRBV20-1 to TRBJ2-1; the D is unclear. Trimming shortened V by 5 bases and J by 4 bases, and 6 bases separated the two germline ends. This CDR3 has 11 residues. CDR1 and CDR2 from the germline V gene are DFQATT and SNEGSKA (reference sequence). The CDR3 DNA is TGCAGTGCTTATTCGTACAATGAGCAGTTCTTC. Its translation is CSAYSYNEQFF.

The chain is built from TRBV23-1 and TRBJ1-2, with 8 nucleotides matching TRBD1. TRBV23-1 has ORF status, its function being uncertain. Unmatched junction bases numbered 20, after V lost 4 bases and J lost 4 bases. The CDR3 covers 19 residues. The CDR3 DNA reads as TGCGCCAGCAGTCCCGAAGAGGACAGGGTACAGTTTAGGCGCTATGGCTACACCTTC. As protein: CASSPEEDRVQFRRYGYTF.

This chain joins TRBV27 and TRBJ2-3, with 8 bases aligning to TRBD2. There are 15 residues in the CDR3. Germline CDR1 and CDR2: MNHEY and SMNVEV (reference sequence). V trimming: 5 bases; J trimming: 4 bases; junction bases outside the gene matches: 8. CDR3 sequence: CASSLRTSLPDTQYF. The CDR3, as DNA: TGTGCCAGCAGTCTTCGGACTAGCCTCCCAGATACGCAGTATTTT.

V and J are TRBV6-5 and TRBJ1-1; 8 positions agree with TRBD1. This CDR3 contains 13 residues. Germline loops: CDR1 MNHEY, CDR2 SVGAGI. V lost 4 bases, J lost 7 bases, and 5 bases stayed unmatched. The CDR3 region has the DNA TGTGCCAGCAGTTTCCAGGGGGCTAATGAAGCTTTCTTT. This codes for CASSFQGANEAFF.

This clone was found once. The rearrangement joins TRBV18 to TRBJ2-5, with D possibly TRBD1 on 6 matching bases. Germline V gives CDR1 KGHSH, CDR2 LQKENI. V was shortened by 3 bases and J by 4 bases, with 12 bases between the two germline ends. This CDR3 contains 14 residues. This CDR3 is CASSPPGERETQYF. DNA for the CDR3: TGTGCCAGCTCACCTCCAGGGGAGCGAGAGACCCAGTACTTC.

The chain is built from TRBV19 and TRBJ2-3; D possibly corresponds to TRBD1 (5 bases). Germline-derived CDR1 and CDR2 are LNHDA and SQIVND (reference sequence). The CDR3 length is 14 residues. V was trimmed by 5 bases and J by 3 bases, leaving 12 bases between them. CDR3 protein: CASSADTRTDTQYF. CDR3 in DNA: TGTGCCAGTAGTGCGGACACGAGAACAGATACGCAGTATTTT.

The gene calls are TRBV29-1 and TRBJ1-1; D is uncertain. CDR3 length: 13 amino acids. Germline V CDR1 and CDR2: SQVTM, ANQGSEA. V was pared by 4 bases and J by 3 bases, with 12 bases between. DNA for the CDR3: TGCAGCGTTGTTGACTCCCGGTACACTGAAGCTTTCTTT. It translates to CSVVDSRYTEAFF.

The chain uses TRBV7-8 and TRBJ2-3; 8 bases agree with TRBD2. CDR1 SGHVS and CDR2 FQNEAQ come from the germline V gene. Trimming removed 5 bases from V and 1 base from J; junction bases left unmatched: 8. The CDR3 runs 16 residues. DNA for the CDR3: TGTGCCAGCAGCGACCCCAAAGCGGGAGGCACAGATACGCAGTATTTT. As protein: CASSDPKAGGTDTQYF.